The 8 T cell receptor beta chains presented below share a single source sample, sequenced in a study of cytomegalovirus exposure and HLA in healthy donors. It was with 60 Vbeta and 13 Jbeta primers that the PCR ran. Generated by immunoSEQ multiplex PCR, the TCRdb table keeps only in-frame clones and is missing some. The repertoire holds more than 110,000 clones, with about 80% as singletons. Sequenced material: PBMCs. The receptors shown here come from a man aged 25-45 years in good health and CMV-seropositive.

Note on this clone: Other nucleotide sequences from this sample produce the same CDR3. V and J are TRBV28 and TRBJ2-7, with 13 nucleotides matching TRBD2. The CDR3 is made up of 15 amino acids. Germline-derived CDR1 and CDR2 are MDHEN and SYDVKM. V shed 8 bases and J 1 base; nucleotides not matched to a gene: 5. CDR3 nucleotides: TGTGCCAGCCGACCGGGACTAGCGGGATCCTACGAGCAGTACTTC. It specifies CASRPGLAGSYEQYF.

This clone was found a few times. The sample contains more than one DNA sequence encoding this CDR3. V gene TRBV4-1 combines with J gene TRBJ2-7; 14 nucleotides align to TRBD2. The CDR3 covers 16 residues. V gave up 1 base and J gave up 4 bases; unmatched junction bases: 3. The germline gives CDR1 MGHRA, CDR2 YSYEKL. As DNA, the CDR3 is TGCGCCAGCAGCCAAGCCGGGACTAGCGGGAGTTACGAGCAGTACTTC. Its protein product is CASSQAGTSGSYEQYF.

The rearrangement uses TRBV5-6 and TRBJ2-1; a weak D match, TRBD2 (5 bases). Germline CDR1 SGHDT, CDR2 YYEEEE. V lost 1 base to trimming and J lost 7 bases, with 15 bases between them. The CDR3 is made up of 15 amino acids. CDR3 nucleotide sequence: TGTGCCAGCAGCTTGCCCCTCAGCGGACGAAATGAGCAGTTCTTC. This translates into CASSLPLSGRNEQFF.

This chain connects TRBV7-6 to TRBJ2-3, with 13 bases aligning to TRBD2. V shed 5 bases, J shed 8 bases, and the junction held 7 bases outside the gene matches. The V gene's germline CDR1 is SGHVS and CDR2 FNYEAQ. The CDR3 runs 15 residues. As DNA, the CDR3 is TGTGCCAGCAGCGAGGGACTAGCGGGGTTGGGTACGCAGTATTTT. It translates to CASSEGLAGLGTQYF.

This clone has a single count. One end of the junction is discordant with germline, which a read error may explain. The chain combines TRBV7-9 with TRBJ2-7; a weak D match, TRBD2 (6 bases). This CDR3 has 13 amino acids. Germline CDR1 and CDR2: SEHNR and FQNEAQ (reference sequence). CDR3 residues: CSSSSRTSGTQNF. CDR3 nucleotides: TGTTCCAGCTCTTCCAGGACTTCCGGGACTCAAAACTTC.

In nucleotides, the CDR3 is TGTGCCAGCTGTTTTGGGGGGGCCTGGGAGACCCAGTACTTC. Its translation: CASCFGGAWETQYF. The chain couples TRBV7-2 to TRBJ2-5; tentatively, D is TRBD2 (7 bases). The V and J ends lost 8 bases and 5 bases respectively, with 18 bases between them. This CDR3 has 14 residues. In germline, CDR1 is SGHTA, CDR2 FQGNSA. Together with reference TRBV7-2 and TRBJ2-5, the CDR3 gives the full variable domain: GAGVSQSPSNKVTEKGKDVELRCDPISGHTALYWYRQSLGQGLEFLIYFQGNSAPDKSGLPSDRFSAERTGGSVSTLTIQRTQQEDSAVYLCASCFGGAWETQYFGPGTRLLVL.

This sequence joins TRBV5-1 and TRBJ1-2; 8 bases match TRBD1. The CDR3 contains 14 residues. In germline, CDR1 is SGHRS, CDR2 YFSETQ. V trimming: 7 bases; J trimming: 3 bases; junction bases outside the gene matches: 8. DNA for the CDR3: TGCGCCAGCCGGGATCAGGGGGCGGACTATGGCTACACCTTC. Translation: CASRDQGADYGYTF.

V usage is TRBV5-1 and J usage is TRBJ2-7, with D perhaps matching TRBD1 (5 bases). With 4 bases removed from V and 4 bases from J, the gap between germline ends came to 9 bases. CDR3 length: 12 amino acids. Germline CDR1 reads SGHRS; CDR2 reads YFSETQ. The CDR3 region is CASSQGEYEQYF. The CDR3 bases are TGCGCCAGCAGCCAAGGGGAATACGAGCAGTACTTC. The full variable domain, its missing parts supplied by reference TRBV5-1 and TRBJ2-7, is KAGVTQTPRYLIKTRGQQVTLSCSPISGHRSVSWYQQTPGQGLQFLFEYFSETQRNKGNFPGRFSGRQFSNSRSEMNVSTLELGDSALYLCASSQGEYEQYFGPGTRLTVT.